This TCR beta chain stems from a study of cytomegalovirus exposure and HLA in healthy donors. Looking at the study overall: Genotyping of hundreds of donors showed that 65% to 90% belonged to the Caucasian-associated ancestry cluster.

Per germline, CDR1 LNHNV and CDR2 YYDKDF (reference sequence). V shed 0 bases, J shed 7 bases, and the junction held 1 base outside the gene matches. The CDR3 consists of 13 residues. Turning to this clone: Its target is unknown.

Findings and limits, study-wide: The investigators catalogued some 160 TCR beta chains as cytomegalovirus-associated. Roughly even sequencing depth across donors was the assumption behind the presence/absence analyses. A few chains linked to CMV were shown in vitro to be specific for CMV antigens.

It was with 60 Vbeta and 13 Jbeta primers that the PCR ran. Generated by immunoSEQ multiplex PCR, the TCRdb table keeps only in-frame clones and is missing some. The repertoire holds 130,000 or so clones, with 70% to 80% as singletons. The chain couples TRBV15 to TRBJ1-2; TRBD1 matches at 8 bases. The sample taken for sequencing was PBMCs. The clonotype was recovered from a woman aged 55-69 years in good health and CMV-seronegative. The CDR3 loop reads CATSRDRGPGYTF. The CDR3 nucleotides read TGTGCCACCAGCAGAGACAGGGGGCCTGGCTACACCTTC.